This T cell receptor (beta chain) emerged from a study of identical twins. This clonotype appeared many times. After removal of 4 bases from V and 2 bases from J, the junction contained 8 bases not matched to a gene. The CDR3 contains 16 residues. Germline CDR1 is SGHTA and CDR2 is FQGNSA. TCRdb re-derived calls from the 5' RACE reads in MiXCR, one entry per CDR3 protein. Of 640,000 or so distinct CDR3 sequences detected, 5.5% to 6.5% appear once; the ten largest clones hold 1.5% to 2%. The source material was naive T cells sorted from blood. The TCR was taken from a man between 18 and 29 years old in good health. V gene TRBV7-2 combines with J gene TRBJ2-3, with TRBD2 matching over 8 bases. The CDR3 DNA sequence: TGTGCCAGCAGCTCGGCAGGACTAGCAGTCACAGATACGCAGTATTTT. Amino acids: CASSSAGLAVTDTQYF.